The TCR beta chain under discussion was sequenced for a study of blood T cell repertoires in COVID-19. Repertoires were generated with immunoSEQ multiplex PCR, while TCRdb's copy carries only in-frame clones and drops some. The table has 350,000 to 450,000 clones, about nine tenths seen once; the top ten hold 0.86%. The V end was cut by 5 bases, the J end by 2 bases, with 10 bases between. This CDR3 contains 13 residues. Per the germline V gene, CDR1 is SNHLY and CDR2 is FYNNEI. The chain uses TRBV2 and TRBJ2-7; D might be TRBD1 (5 bases). The sequenced material came from PBMCs or T cells enriched from blood (not recorded which). The TCR originated in a woman in her 40s who had been exposed to COVID-19. The CDR3 nucleotides are TGTGCCAGCAGTCGAATCAGGGCCTACGAGCAGTACTTC. Encoded protein: CASSRIRAYEQYF.